The 32 T cell receptor beta chains below come from one sample, sequenced in a study of T cell responses to AZD1222 COVID-19 vaccine. Assay used: immunoSEQ multiplex PCR; TCRdb lists only in-frame clones, some missing. The table has tens of thousands of clones, approximately 90% seen once. The sequenced sample was peripheral blood, obtained on day 0 of MenACWY control vaccination. The receptors were gathered from an adult in good health.

The chain combines TRBV3-1 (or the pseudogene TRBV3-2) with TRBJ2-3, with D possibly matching TRBD2 (5 bases). The CDR3 is 18 amino acids. Germline V gene data show CDR1 as LGHDT and CDR2 as YNNKEL (reference sequence). Trimming removed 4 bases at V and 1 base at J, with 21 bases between. The CDR3: CASSLSLCPADCTDTQYF. As DNA, the CDR3 is TGTGCCAGCAGCCTATCGTTATGCCCAGCGGATTGCACAGATACGCAGTATTTT.

The chain employs TRBV11-2 and TRBJ2-3, with 9 bases matching TRBD2. Losses at the gene ends were 1 base for V and 3 bases for J; bases not matched to a gene: 5. The germline V gene has CDR1 SGHAT and CDR2 FQNNGV. The CDR3 is made up of 16 amino acids. CDR3 loop: CASSLGVAGVTDTQYF. The CDR3 DNA reads as TGTGCCAGCAGCTTAGGGGTAGCGGGAGTAACAGATACGCAGTATTTT.

This chain uses TRBV6-1 with TRBJ1-5; 8 positions match TRBD1. The CDR3 is 18 residues long. Trimming took 4 bases from V and 5 from J; bases not matched to a gene: 16. The V gene's germline CDR1 is MNHNS and CDR2 SASEGT. CDR3 DNA sequence: TGTGCCAGCAGTGTAAAATTCGGAGGACAGGGACCTCATCAGCCCCAGCATTTT. Translation gives CASSVKFGGQGPHQPQHF.

The V call is TRBV7-2, the J call TRBJ2-3, with 8 bases fitting TRBD2. CDR3 length: 14 amino acids. CDR1 and CDR2 from the germline V gene are SGHTA and FQGNSA. V trimming: 8 bases; J trimming: 5 bases; junction bases outside the gene matches: 9. CDR3: CASLSGGSVDTQYF. The CDR3 nucleotides read TGTGCCAGCCTCAGCGGGGGATCGGTAGATACGCAGTATTTT.

The chain joins TRBV7-2 to TRBJ1-2; D remains ambiguous. Trimming pared 3 bases from V and 8 bases from J, leaving 13 bases between. The CDR3 has 13 residues. Germline V CDR1 and CDR2: SGHTA, FQGNSA. The CDR3 reads CASSFESSLGYTF. DNA for the CDR3: TGTGCCAGCAGCTTCGAGTCGTCCCTGGGCTACACCTTC. Using reference TRBV7-2 and TRBJ1-2 for the parts outside the CDR3, the full variable domain is GAGVSQSPSNKVTEKGKDVELRCDPISGHTALYWYRQSLGQGLEFLIYFQGNSAPDKSGLPSDRFSAERTGGSVSTLTIQRTQQEDSAVYLCASSFESSLGYTFGSGTRLTVV.

The CDR3 DNA follows: TGTGCCAGCAGCGAGGAGGCCTACGAGCAGTACTTC. Amino acids: CASSEEAYEQYF. The chain is built from TRBV5-5 and TRBJ2-7; possible D gene TRBD2, 5 bases. CDR3 length: 12 residues. Germline CDR1 and CDR2: SGHKS and YYEKEE (reference sequence). V lost 4 bases to trimming and J lost 2 bases, with 7 bases between them.

The rearrangement links TRBV11-3 to TRBJ2-2; 8 positions agree with TRBD2. V was clipped by 4 bases and J by 5 bases; unmatched bases: 6. This CDR3 region has 15 residues. Germline V gives CDR1 SGHNT, CDR2 YENEEA. The CDR3 DNA sequence: TGTGCCAGCAGCTCGAGCGGGAGTGTAACCGGGGAGCTGTTTTTT. Its protein is CASSSSGSVTGELFF.

The chain is built from TRBV19 and TRBJ2-2; 10 bases fit TRBD2. This CDR3 region has 17 residues. Per the germline V gene, CDR1 is LNHDA and CDR2 is SQIVND (reference sequence). V shed 2 bases, J shed 5 bases, and the junction held 8 bases outside the gene matches. In DNA, the CDR3 is TGTGCCAGTAGTATAATCCTAGCGGGAGTCCTGACCGGGGAGCTGTTTTTT. Residues: CASSIILAGVLTGELFF. The full variable domain, in which reference TRBV19 and TRBJ2-2 provide the parts outside the CDR3, is DGGITQSPKYLFRKEGQNVTLSCEQNLNHDAMYWYRQDPGQGLRLIYYSQIVNDFQKGDIAEGYSVSREKKESFPLTVTSAQKNPTAFYLCASSIILAGVLTGELFFGEGSRLTVL.

This chain links TRBV7-2 with TRBJ2-7; no clear D gene. The CDR3 consists of 12 residues. Trimming cost V 5 bases and J 2 bases, with 7 bases left between them. Germline CDR1 SGHTA, CDR2 FQGNSA. Written as DNA, the CDR3 is TGTGCCAGCAGCCTATCCGCCTACGAGCAGTACTTC. It specifies CASSLSAYEQYF.

This clone came up once. This sequence joins TRBV5-8 and TRBJ1-5, with D possibly matching TRBD1 (5 bases). The CDR3 is 14 residues long. The V end lost 1 base, the J end lost 5 bases, and 10 bases lay between the germline ends. Germline CDR1 is SGHTS and CDR2 is YDEGEE. The CDR3 nucleotides read TGTGCCAGCAGCTTGCGGTTAGGGGATCAGCCCCAGCATTTT. This sequence encodes CASSLRLGDQPQHF.

This clone was seen once. The chain combines TRBV27 with TRBJ2-5; D uncertain. The V end lost 5 bases, the J end lost 5 bases, and 12 bases lay between the germline ends. The CDR3 runs 13 residues. The germline V gene encodes CDR1 MNHEY and CDR2 SMNVEV (reference sequence). In DNA form, the CDR3 reads TGTGCCAGCAGTGTCGACGGGCGGGAGACCCAGTACTTC. Encoded protein: CASSVDGRETQYF.

V is TRBV13 and J is TRBJ2-7; TRBD1 agrees at 9 bases. After removal of 0 bases from V and 4 bases from J, the junction contained 7 bases not matched to a gene. CDR1 is PRHDT, CDR2 FYEKMQ, per germline (reference sequence). The CDR3 sequence is 16 residues long. CDR3 protein: CASSLGRTDRGYEQYF. The CDR3 nucleotides read TGTGCCAGCAGCTTAGGGAGGACGGACAGGGGTTACGAGCAGTACTTC.

V usage is TRBV7-3 and J usage is TRBJ2-5; D perhaps matches TRBD2 (6 bases). Germline V gene data show CDR1 as SGHTA and CDR2 as FQGTGA. CDR3 size: 14 residues. Trimming took 6 bases from V and 2 from J, leaving 13 bases between them. The CDR3 DNA reads TGTGCCAGCAGGATCGGAGGAGGGCAAGAGACCCAGTACTTC. This translates into CASRIGGGQETQYF.

This chain joins TRBV5-8 and TRBJ1-2, with D perhaps matching TRBD1 (5 bases). CDR1 is SGHTS, CDR2 YDEGEE, per germline. V was clipped by 2 bases and J by 10 bases, with 9 bases between them. The CDR3 sequence is 11 residues long. The CDR3 is CASSLTGSYTF. CDR3 DNA sequence: TGTGCCAGCAGCTTAACAGGATCCTACACCTTC.

The gene calls are TRBV25-1 and TRBJ2-2; D not certain. Trimming took 6 bases from V and 8 from J, leaving 7 bases between them. Germline CDR1 and CDR2: MGHDK and SYGVNS. The CDR3 covers 11 residues. The chain's CDR3 is CASRSWGELFF. As DNA, the CDR3 is TGTGCCAGCAGATCGTGGGGGGAGCTGTTTTTT.

The chain combines TRBV14 with TRBJ1-1; possible D gene TRBD1, 5 bases. The CDR3 has 15 residues. The V gene's germline CDR1 is SGHDN and CDR2 FVKESK. V was pared by 0 bases and J by 5 bases, with 13 bases between. CDR3 DNA: TGTGCCAGCAGCCAAGATCCGCCAGGGAAGACTGAAGCTTTCTTT. Translated, it gives CASSQDPPGKTEAFF.

This chain links TRBV6-1 with TRBJ1-5; D remains ambiguous. CDR1 is MNHNS and CDR2 is SASEGT in the germline V gene. This CDR3 has 13 amino acids. Deletions cut 2 bases from V and 5 bases from J, with 7 bases between. As DNA, the CDR3 is TGTGCCAGCAGTGAACTAAGGGATCAGCCCCAGCATTTT. This codes for CASSELRDQPQHF.

A few counts support this clone. The chain is built from TRBV28 and TRBJ1-2; TRBD1 matches 7 bases. The CDR3 covers 12 residues. Losses at the gene ends were 5 bases for V and 4 bases for J; bases not matched to a gene: 1. Germline V gene data show CDR1 as MDHEN and CDR2 as SYDVKM. The CDR3 coding sequence is TGTGCCAGCAGTACAGGGGTCTATGGCTACACCTTC. Encoded protein: CASSTGVYGYTF.

The genes are TRBV20-1 and TRBJ2-7; D remains ambiguous. The CDR3 runs 14 residues. Trimming stripped 3 bases from V and 4 bases from J, with 16 bases between. Looked up from germline, CDR1 is DFQATT and CDR2 is SNEGSKA (reference sequence). CDR3 loop: CSASASHGEYEQYF. The CDR3 DNA is TGCAGTGCTAGTGCTAGTCATGGGGAATACGAGCAGTACTTC.

The chain carries TRBV27 and TRBJ2-3, with a possible D match to TRBD2 (6 bases). Germline V lookup: CDR1 MNHEY, CDR2 SMNVEV (reference sequence). V lost 4 bases, J lost 0 bases, and 11 bases lay in between. The CDR3 loop spans 15 amino acids. CDR3 DNA sequence: TGTGCCAGCAGTTCGAGCGGGCTTAGCACAGATACGCAGTATTTT. As protein: CASSSSGLSTDTQYF.

In the case of this clone: One end of the junction fails to match germline, which may point to a read error. J is TRBJ1-6 and V is TRBV7-9; TRBD1 is a possible D gene (5 bases). Germline loops: CDR1 SEHNR, CDR2 FQNEAQ (reference sequence). The CDR3 totals 13 residues. The CDR3 loop reads CTSRSGANSPLHF. The CDR3 DNA follows: TGTACCAGCAGATCCGGGGCGAATTCACCCCTCCACTTT.

This clone was counted a few times. The chain joins TRBV5-4 to TRBJ1-1; weak D call: TRBD1 (5 bases). Trimming shortened V by 0 bases and J by 4 bases, and 13 bases separated the two germline ends. Germline V gene sequence: CDR1 SGHNT, CDR2 YYREEE (reference sequence). This CDR3 spans 15 amino acids. The CDR3 is CASSLGQGWGTEAFF. The CDR3 nucleotides are TGTGCCAGCAGCTTGGGCCAGGGATGGGGCACTGAAGCTTTCTTT.

This sequence joins TRBV3-1 (or the pseudogene TRBV3-2) and TRBJ1-3; D unclear. This CDR3 region has 15 residues. The V and J ends lost 3 bases and 5 bases respectively, with 14 bases between them. CDR1 LGHDT and CDR2 YNNKEL come from the germline V gene (reference sequence). The CDR3 protein is CASSHDGGTRNTIYF. CDR3 coding DNA: TGTGCCAGCAGCCACGATGGAGGCACAAGAAACACCATATATTTT.

V gene TRBV19 combines with J gene TRBJ2-7, with D tentatively TRBD1 or TRBD2 (5 bases each). Germline loops: CDR1 LNHDA, CDR2 SQIVND (reference sequence). The CDR3 is 19 residues long. Trimming removed 3 bases from V and 2 bases from J, with 26 bases in between. The CDR3 DNA reads as TGTGCCAGTAGTATCTCGGGTGGGGGACCCCGGTTAAGAACCTACGAGCAGTACTTC. Translating it yields CASSISGGGPRLRTYEQYF.

The chain links TRBV15 to TRBJ1-1; 7 bases are shared with TRBD1. Trimming at V came to 4 bases and at J to 0 bases, leaving 2 bases not matched to a gene. The CDR3 contains 14 residues. CDR1 LNHNV and CDR2 YYDKDF come from the germline V gene (reference sequence). The DNA for the CDR3 is TGTGCCACCAGCAAGGACAGGCTGAACACTGAAGCTTTCTTT. Translation: CATSKDRLNTEAFF.

The chain couples TRBV29-1 to TRBJ2-1; TRBD1 agrees at 9 bases. Germline-derived CDR1 and CDR2 are SQVTM and ANQGSEA. The junction had 4 bases not matched to a gene; V was cut back by 6 bases and J by 4 bases. There are 13 residues in the CDR3. CDR3: CSVETGGYNEQFF. CDR3 DNA: TGCAGCGTCGAGACAGGGGGGTACAATGAGCAGTTCTTC.

V is TRBV7-9 and J is TRBJ1-4; 12 positions agree with TRBD1. V lost 3 bases and J lost 11; bases outside the gene matches: 4. Germline V CDR1 and CDR2: SEHNR, FQNEAQ (reference sequence). The CDR3 totals 14 residues. The CDR3 spells CASSLGQGADKLFF. In DNA form, the CDR3 reads TGTGCCAGCAGCTTGGGACAGGGGGCGGACAAACTGTTTTTT.

The chain is built from TRBV5-6 and TRBJ2-1; D is possibly TRBD1 (5 bases). The germline CDR1 and CDR2 sequences are SGHDT and YYEEEE. CDR3 size: 15 residues. V shed 4 bases and J shed 1 base, with 12 bases lying between them. CDR3 sequence reads: CASSPGGASYNEQFF. The DNA for the CDR3 is TGTGCCAGCAGCCCTGGTGGGGCGTCCTACAATGAGCAGTTCTTC.

This chain links TRBV11-2 with TRBJ2-2; D is perhaps TRBD2 (6 bases). V was clipped by 3 bases and J by 6 bases, with 14 bases between them. Germline V gene data show CDR1 as SGHAT and CDR2 as FQNNGV. The CDR3 contains 15 residues. Here the CDR3 reads CASSFGTGGPGELFF. CDR3 nucleotides: TGTGCCAGCAGCTTTGGGACTGGCGGTCCCGGGGAGCTGTTTTTT.

The rearrangement joins TRBV5-5 to TRBJ2-2, with 11 bases identical to TRBD2. CDR1 and CDR2 (germline): SGHKS, YYEKEE (reference sequence). The trim removed 1 base at V and 4 bases at J, leaving 15 bases unmatched. This CDR3 is 20 amino acids long. The DNA for the CDR3 is TGTGCCAGCAGCTTGAGGTCAGGGCTAGCGGGAGGTGGTACCACCGGGGAGCTGTTTTTT. Its protein product is CASSLRSGLAGGGTTGELFF.

The chain is built from TRBV5-1 and TRBJ1-1, with D perhaps TRBD1 (5 bases). The V end lost 0 bases, the J end lost 8 bases, and 17 bases lay between the germline ends. The germline V gene encodes CDR1 SGHRS and CDR2 YFSETQ. There are 15 residues in the CDR3. In DNA form, the CDR3 reads TGCGCCAGCAGCTTGGGGGCAGGGCTGGGGACCGAAGCTTTCTTT. This gives the protein CASSLGAGLGTEAFF.

The V gene is TRBV7-8, the J gene TRBJ1-3, with D possibly TRBD1 on 5 matching bases. The V and J ends lost 3 bases and 3 bases respectively, with 12 bases between them. CDR3 length equals 15 residues. Germline CDR1 and CDR2: SGHVS and FQNEAQ. The CDR3 sequence: CASSLDTNGGNTIYF. CDR3 nucleotides: TGTGCCAGCAGCTTGGACACGAATGGTGGAAACACCATATATTTT.